The entry below describes one T cell receptor (beta chain). This clone was picked up one time. This clone's antigen is unknown. Qualities for individual bases were not recorded, and no much larger clone is one base off. This entry belongs to a study of radiotherapy plus CTLA-4 blockade in lung cancer (dated by TCRdb to the late 2010s). Broadly, across the study: Among enrolled patients, 15% to 20% had an objective response and roughly 33% reached disease control.

The method was the immunoSEQ multiplex PCR assay. TCRdb's version of the immuneACCESS table is confined to in-frame rearrangements and falls short of the full clone set. An unresolved V gene accounts for under half of the shortfall where checked; the remainder is of unknown origin. The table for this sample lists approximately 52,000 clones; around 79% of them were counted only once. The top ten clones comprise about 8.5% of the sample. In this study, focal radiation therapy paired with CTLA-4 blockade (ipilimumab) was tested in patients who had chemo-refractory metastatic non-small-cell lung cancer. The study at large found these results: After treatment with radiotherapy and ipilimumab, TCR clones that originated in tumors expanded in peripheral blood. The strongest predictors of response were reported to be early dynamic shifts in blood T cell clones along with a rise in serum interferon-beta following radiation.

A distance of 7 bases separates the germline ends of V and J, which lose 0 bases and 5 bases respectively. The CDR3 contains 13 residues, cysteine and phenylalanine counted. Solely the CDR3 DNA is kept, with 39 bases framed from the first base. CDR1 and CDR2 were assigned from the germline V gene as LGHNA and YSLEER. The origin of this receptor is a human donor with non-small cell lung cancer who had a complete response to radiotherapy plus ipilimumab. Sequences were derived from peripheral blood, sampled from a patient treated with radiotherapy plus ipilimumab. This sequence uses TRBV4-3 and TRBJ1-1; no D gene can be assigned with confidence. The CDR3 region: CASSQDPRTEAFF. The sequenced DNA is TGCGCCAGCAGCCAAGACCCCAGGACTGAAGCTTTCTTT.